The clone carrying this TCR beta chain was seen repeatedly, ten times or more. Researchers took RNA transcripts and amplified the TCR beta CDR3 regions from them. RT-PCR in the first round (using the HTBI primer set) targeted the TCR CDR3. Each CDR3 protein gets one entry after TCRdb re-called the multiplex PCR reads with MiXCR. The sample lists about 400,000 distinct CDR3 sequences, about 13% occurring once. An absence of ophthalmopathy progression within 18 months meant stable Graves' hyperthyroidism. Germline V gene lookup returns CDR1 DFQATT and CDR2 SNEGSKA (reference sequence). CDR3 length equals 14 residues. V dropped 5 bases and J dropped 6 bases, with 19 bases sitting between them. This record comes from a study of T cells in Graves' hyperthyroidism and ophthalmopathy.

The V call is TRBV20-1, the J call TRBJ1-2, with D hard to call. The clonotype originates from a woman aged 18-29 years with Graves' hyperthyroidism. Sequenced input: blood. CDR3 protein: CSAGPTDIKDGYTF. CDR3 sequence (DNA): TGCAGTGCTGGACCTACAGACATCAAGGATGGCTACACCTTC.